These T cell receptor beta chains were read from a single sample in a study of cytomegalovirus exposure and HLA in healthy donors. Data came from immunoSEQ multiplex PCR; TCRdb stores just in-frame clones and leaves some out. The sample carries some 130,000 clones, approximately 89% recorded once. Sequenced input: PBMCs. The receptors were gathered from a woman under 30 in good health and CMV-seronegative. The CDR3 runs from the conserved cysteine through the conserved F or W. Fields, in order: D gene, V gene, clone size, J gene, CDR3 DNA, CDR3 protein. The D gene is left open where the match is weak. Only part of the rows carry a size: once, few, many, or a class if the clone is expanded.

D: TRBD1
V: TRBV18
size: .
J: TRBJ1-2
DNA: TGTGCCAGCTCACCCCAGGACAGGGCCGGCTTGGGTGACTATGGCTACACCTTC
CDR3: CASSPQDRAGLGDYGYTF

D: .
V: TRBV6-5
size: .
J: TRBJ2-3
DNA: TGTGCCAGCAGTTCACAGGGATTTCGAACAGATACGCAGTATTTT
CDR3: CASSSQGFRTDTQYF

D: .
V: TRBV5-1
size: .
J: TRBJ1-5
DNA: TGCGCCAGCAGCTTTGGGCAGAATCAGCCCCAGCATTTT
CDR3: CASSFGQNQPQHF

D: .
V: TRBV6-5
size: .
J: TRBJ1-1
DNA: TGTGCCAGCAATTCCAGGGCTGAAGCTTTCTTT
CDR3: CASNSRAEAFF

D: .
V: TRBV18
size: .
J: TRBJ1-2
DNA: TGTGCCAGCTCACCTTCAGGGGACGCCTATGGCTACACCTTC
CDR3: CASSPSGDAYGYTF

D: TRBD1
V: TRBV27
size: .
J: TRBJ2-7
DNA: TGTGCCAGCAGTTTACTCGGCGGGACAGGTCAAACTTCCTACGAGCAGTACTTC
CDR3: CASSLLGGTGQTSYEQYF

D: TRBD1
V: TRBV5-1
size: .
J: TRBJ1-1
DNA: TGCGCCAGCAGCTCACAGGGGGCGGACACTGAAGCTTTCTTT
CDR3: CASSSQGADTEAFF

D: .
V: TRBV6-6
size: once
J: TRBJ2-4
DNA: TGTGCCAGCTGTCTCCTGGGAGGTTGGGACATTCAGTACTTC
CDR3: CASCLLGGWDIQYF

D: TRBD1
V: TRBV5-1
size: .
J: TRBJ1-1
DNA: TGCGCCAGCAGCTTGGTTGGACAGGGGGCTGACACTGAAGCTTTCTTT
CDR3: CASSLVGQGADTEAFF

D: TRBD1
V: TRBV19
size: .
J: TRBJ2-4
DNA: TGTGCCACCTCGGGACAGGGGAGAAACATTCAGTACTTC
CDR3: CATSGQGRNIQYF

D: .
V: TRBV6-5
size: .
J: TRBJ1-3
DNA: TGTGCCAGCAGTTACCTCTCCTCTGGAAACACCATATATTTT
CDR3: CASSYLSSGNTIYF

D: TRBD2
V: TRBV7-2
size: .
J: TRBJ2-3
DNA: TGTGCCAGCAGTCGACTAGCGGGGGGGCGGTATCGTGGAGATACGCAGTATTTT
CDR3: CASSRLAGGRYRGDTQYF

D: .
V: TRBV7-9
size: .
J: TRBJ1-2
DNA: TGTGCCAGCAGTCGCCTCAGGGCTGACTATGGCTACACCTTC
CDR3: CASSRLRADYGYTF

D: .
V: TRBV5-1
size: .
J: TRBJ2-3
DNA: TGCGCCAGCAGCCCTCATGCGGGATGGCGCACAGATACGCAGTATTTT
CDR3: CASSPHAGWRTDTQYF

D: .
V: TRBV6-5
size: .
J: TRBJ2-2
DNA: TGTGCCAGCATTGGGACCGGGGGTTTAGGGGAGCTGTTTTTT
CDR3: CASIGTGGLGELFF

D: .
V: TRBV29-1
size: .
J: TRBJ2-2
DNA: TGCAGCGTTGGCGGGGACGGGGAGCTGTTTTTT
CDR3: CSVGGDGELFF

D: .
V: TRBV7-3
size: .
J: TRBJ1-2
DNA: TGTGCCAGCAGAGCTTACCCCGGCCTACCAGGCTATGGCTACACCTTC
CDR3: CASRAYPGLPGYGYTF

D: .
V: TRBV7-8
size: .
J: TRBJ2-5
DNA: TGTGCCAGCAGCCCGTCGCCGCAGCAAGAGACCCAGTACTTC
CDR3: CASSPSPQQETQYF

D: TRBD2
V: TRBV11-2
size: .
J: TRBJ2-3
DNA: TGTGCCAGCAGCTTAGATCCCCTGCCTCGGGGGGGCACAGATACGCAGTATTTT
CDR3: CASSLDPLPRGGTDTQYF

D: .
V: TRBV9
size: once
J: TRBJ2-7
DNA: TGTGCCAGCAGCGTTGGGGCAGCAGATTCCTACGAGCAGTACTTC
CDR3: CASSVGAADSYEQYF

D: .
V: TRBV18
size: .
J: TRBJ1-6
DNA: TGTGCCAGCTCACCCGAGCAGGCCAGTGGATCACCCCTCCACTTT
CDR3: CASSPEQASGSPLHF

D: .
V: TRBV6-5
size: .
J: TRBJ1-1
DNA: TGTGCCAGCAGTTACATGCGAGATGCTTTCTTT
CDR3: CASSYMRDAFF

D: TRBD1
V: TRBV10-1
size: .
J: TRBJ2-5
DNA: TGCGCCAGCAGTGAAGGACAGGGCCAAGAGACCCAGTACTTC
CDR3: CASSEGQGQETQYF

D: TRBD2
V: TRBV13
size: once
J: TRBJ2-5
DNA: TGTGCCAGCAGCCCCACTAGCGGCAAACAAGAGACCCAGTACTTC
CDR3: CASSPTSGKQETQYF

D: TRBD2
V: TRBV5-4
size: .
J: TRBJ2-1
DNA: TGTGCCAGCAGGGAGACTAGCGGGAGAAATGAGCAGTTCTTC
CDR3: CASRETSGRNEQFF

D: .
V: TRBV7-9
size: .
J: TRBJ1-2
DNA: TGTGCCAGCAGCCCAGGGTTCCCCTCCTTTTATGGCTACACCTTC
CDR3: CASSPGFPSFYGYTF